This T cell receptor (beta chain) was sequenced in a study of blood T cell repertoires in COVID-19. V was shortened by 0 bases and J by 6 bases, with 9 bases between the two germline ends. The CDR3 extends over 13 amino acids. Looked up from germline, CDR1 is SGHRS and CDR2 is YFSETQ. Repertoires were generated with immunoSEQ multiplex PCR, while TCRdb's copy carries only in-frame clones and drops some. The profile shows 100,000 to 150,000 clones, 60% to 85% of them singletons. The sample consisted of peripheral blood. The chain uses TRBV5-1 and TRBJ1-2; possibly TRBD1 for D (6 bases). This receptor was identified in a man in his 70s with acute or convalescent COVID-19. The CDR3 here is CASSLEGVDGYTF. CDR3 bases: TGCGCCAGCAGCTTGGAGGGGGTCGATGGCTACACCTTC.